A single TCR beta chain is shown here with its context. The target of this receptor is not known. No much larger clone is present one base from it, and per-base qualities are unavailable. The cohort consisted of 670 or so healthy bone marrow donors. At the time of sampling, all cohort members were nominally healthy, though unrecorded immune exposures were likely present. The donor tested CMV seronegative and was one of the 352 seronegative cohort members. A peripheral blood sample was collected from each donor, and TCR beta sequencing was performed on peripheral blood mononuclear cells. Genomic DNA extraction from the blood cell samples was performed with the Qiagen DNeasy Blood Extraction Kit. The CDR3 starts with the cysteine, ends with the phenylalanine, and has 13 residues. The retained sequence is limited to the CDR3, 39 bases, with the frame set at the first base. The germline ends are 5 bases apart after V is trimmed by 0 bases and J by 2 bases. The germline V gene sets CDR1 to SGHRS and CDR2 to YFSETQ.

The data derive from a study of cytomegalovirus exposure and HLA in healthy donors (dated by TCRdb to the late 2010s). Study-level background: An earlier analysis of approximately 640 of the donors reported approximately 270 Gb of sequence data and 117 million unique TCR beta sequences from 150 million to 200 million T cells. Roughly 300 gigabases of sequencing data and 78 million or so unique TCR sequences were included in an early release covering roughly 700 HLA-typed donors. Among the roughly 380 genotyped donors, approximately 82% belonged to the genetic ancestry cluster associated with self-reported Caucasian donors. The study aimed to test whether cataloging public T cell receptors could reveal signatures of past pathogen exposure. The study used immunosequencing to profile the T cell repertoires of approximately 630 subjects and linked those repertoires to cytomegalovirus serostatus. A separate validation cohort of 100 to 150 different subjects was used in addition to the 666-subject first cohort. To predict cytomegalovirus infection status, the study combined high-throughput TCR immunosequencing, statistical association of individual TCRs with disease status, and machine learning. A later analysis re-analyzed previously published TCR beta repertoires from 666 donors and added high-resolution HLA genotyping to study TCR occurrence patterns. In the later analysis, no new phenotypic data were used to find candidate immune exposures; instead, reliance was placed on TCR beta sequences and their occurrence across donors. An earlier analysis of 587 of the donors used high-throughput TCR beta sequencing to judge whether each TCR beta V gene segment behaved as functional or pseudogenic. Donor age, sex, ethnicity and CMV serostatus were collected together with the repertoire data. Genome-wide SNP genotypes for about three fifths of the roughly 700 donors were used in a later genetic analysis, which treated that subset as a discovery cohort. All discovery cohort repertoires had been generated using a single sequencing platform. HLA typing covered class I and class II loci at four-digit resolution. The number of typed donors differed by locus: about 620-640 for A, B, C, DRB1 and DQB1; approximately 520 for DQA1; around 580 for DPA1; and 400 to 480 for DPB1. Several DR-DQ haplotypes were treated as single units for association and clustering because of strong linkage in the cohort. On average, approximately 250,000 unique TCR beta nucleotide sequences were sequenced per donor among a few hundred genotyped donors of the cohort, with around 19% of those sequences being non-productive. The investigation overall reported the following: Most CMV-associated TCR beta chains appeared to be HLA-restricted in a later analysis, and the HLA associations seemed to be driven largely by CMV exposure. When HLA alleles, especially DR and DQ, strongly co-occurred, TCR associations were difficult to assign to individual alleles. In an earlier analysis of approximately 590 of the donors, most TCR beta V segments appeared in productive rearrangements about 87% or about 30% of the time, broadly matching IMGT annotations. HLA typing was unavailable for some donors at each locus, so association tests used only the typed subset. In a later genetic analysis, a missense DCLRE1C variant was associated with V-gene and J-gene trimming of TCR beta chains, and the association was replicated in an independent cohort. A further reported finding was that TCR beta sequences accurately predicted the HLA-A and HLA-B alleles for most subjects in the first cohort. In a later analysis, several top co-occurrence clusters were reported to appear linked to parvovirus B19, influenza, CMV and Epstein-Barr virus. Across donors, most TCR sequences were observed very rarely, whereas some public TCRs were present in many individuals. A cluster of highly shared sequence variants was judged likely to represent a technical artifact of the sequencing pipeline. A total of 150 to 200 TCR beta chains were listed by the study as associated with cytomegalovirus. At a false discovery rate of 0.05, a later analysis linked roughly 17,000 TCR beta sequences to specific HLA alleles. Linkage disequilibrium might explain the correlated functional status among segregating V segments, but an unknown experimental factor could not be ruled out. Only TCR beta chains were sequenced in this cohort, and the absence of alpha or paired-chain data limited detectable features. The only immune exposure information available for the cohort was CMV serostatus. In a later analysis, HLA-associated TCR beta chains showed more clonal expansion and lower generation probabilities than non-associated chains that were equally common. According to a later analysis, TCR association rates differed among HLA loci, with DRB1 alleles showing the most associated TCRs and HLA-C alleles showing the fewest. The classifier was reported to diagnose cytomegalovirus status with high specificity and sensitivity in both the original and validation cohorts. Roughly 17 rarely observed V segments, including chromosome 9 orphons, were excluded from the earlier analysis of 550 to 700 of the donors because counts were too low. A few of the identified cytomegalovirus-associated TCR beta chains were confirmed in vitro to be specific for cytomegalovirus antigens. The 87-base-pair reads could not distinguish some IMGT-functional V segments, including TRBV6-2 and TRBV6-3, so those segments were excluded. Compared with the approximately 720-donor mean, donors in an Asian-associated ancestry cluster had fewer N-insertions in productive TCRs, according to a later genetic analysis. Sequencing depth was assumed to be roughly uniform across donors in the presence/absence analyses, though that assumption may not hold. The authors suggested that the approach could potentially be extended to other disease states and immunological phenotypes.

Library construction relied on the immunoSEQ multiplex PCR assay. For the multiplex PCR, a mixture combining 60 forward primers for TCR Vbeta segments and 13 reverse primers for TCR Jbeta segments was used. The CDR3 region of rearranged TCR beta genes was amplified from genomic DNA with a multiplex PCR assay. The amplified TCR beta libraries were sequenced on the Illumina HiSeq System as 87-base-pair reads. The study's processing was this. In a later analysis, tens of millions of unique TCR beta chains were counted across the approximately 620 repertoires, and approximately 9.9 million of these chains were shared by at least two donors. To remove PCR and sequencing errors, raw reads were error-corrected and collapsed into unique sequences using a nearest-neighbor algorithm that merged closely related sequences. To assign V, D and J gene segments, CDR3 sequences were aligned to IMGT reference sequences. Each retained sequence needed at least a six-nucleotide match to both a V gene segment and a J gene segment. Rearrangements were classified as productive when the CDR3 lacked stop codons and remained in frame with V and J, and all other rearrangements were classified as non-productive. CDR3 was defined by IMGT convention, running from the second conserved V-encoded cysteine to the conserved J-encoded phenylalanine. The earlier analysis of about 610 of the donors excluded any sequence lacking an unambiguous match to a single V gene segment. An earlier analysis of about 600 of the donors called V segments functional above 56.7% productive rearrangements and segregating when the between-donor standard deviation exceeded 5%. A statistical classification framework was built for diagnosing cytomegalovirus status from the catalog of TCR beta chain sequences. A later analysis assigned V and J genes by comparing TCR nucleotide sequences with IMGT/GENE-DB human TR gene sequences. In a later analysis, CDR3 sequences and most-parsimonious VDJ recombination scenarios were assigned using the TCRdist pipeline. A later analysis defined each TCR beta chain by its CDR3 amino acid sequence plus V-gene family, and excluded reads lacking a unique V-gene family. To address suspected cross-contamination and a sequencing artifact, a later analysis removed a few hundred highly shared, low-generation-probability nucleotide sequences. A later analysis calculated a clonal expansion index for each public chain from normalized within-repertoire ranks of inferred template counts. In a later analysis, generation probabilities were computed with a VDJ recombination model fitted to out-of-frame rearrangements, and the resulting probabilities were checked against IGoR. A later analysis scored TCR-TCR, TCR-HLA and TCR-CMV co-occurrence with hypergeometric tests, applying a repertoire-size bias correction to TCR pairs. In a later analysis, false discovery rates were estimated by permuting HLA or CMV assignments 20 times. In a later analysis, co-occurring TCRs were grouped using DBSCAN, with TCRdist sequence similarity added in when clustering inside HLA-allele-positive subsets. Repertoires with fewer than 30,000 or more than 120,000 public chains, plus five repertoires with anomalous nucleotide sharing, were excluded from co-occurrence clustering. TCRdb retrieved this table from immuneACCESS and kept in-frame rearrangements only. Not all clones are present; in checked studies, unresolved V genes account for under half, and no reason is known for the remainder. The V and J calls and the clone size are those of that table, but D and trimming were determined from the DNA. This sample lists about 170,000 clones; 75% to 85% were detected once. The ten largest clones add up to under 3% of the sample.

The sequence links TRBV5-1 to TRBJ1-2; the D gene identity is not certain. The specimen sequenced was PBMCs. The clonotype was recovered from a woman aged 45-60 years in good health and CMV-seronegative. The DNA sequence reads TGCGCCAGCAGCTTGGACAACAACTATGGCTACACCTTC. Translated, it gives CASSLDNNYGYTF.